This T cell receptor beta chain was obtained from a study of graft-versus-host responses after intestinal transplantation. Study background: Recipients got multivisceral, liver-intestinal, or isolated intestinal transplants. Every one of the recipients received anti-thymocyte globulin induction and afterwards took tacrolimus and steroids for roughly three years.

From germline, CDR1 is SGDLS and CDR2 YYNGEE. This CDR3 region has 15 residues. J lost 6 bases, V lost 1 base, and 1 base had no gene match. Whole-study findings and limits: Graft-donor T cell macrochimerism coincided with high graft-versus-host to host-versus-graft clonal ratios in allografts.

Comments on this clone: The antigen is undetermined.

This table comes from immunoSEQ multiplex PCR, and its TCRdb copy is limited to in-frame clones, with some not included. The sample yields 95,000 to 150,000 clones, roughly 93% seen once. The source material was unstimulated CD4+ T cells sorted from spleen or lymph node cells, sampled before intestinal transplant. The receptor was isolated from a human donor who received an intestinal transplant. The rearrangement joins TRBV9 to TRBJ2-3, with 14 bases matching TRBD2. CDR3 loop: CASSVRLAGGDTQYF. CDR3 nucleotide sequence: TGTGCCAGCAGCGTACGACTAGCGGGAGGGGATACGCAGTATTTT.